These 30 T cell receptor beta chains share one sample of origin, sequenced in a study of cytomegalovirus exposure and HLA in healthy donors. The PCR contained 60 Vbeta and 13 Jbeta primers. Generated by immunoSEQ multiplex PCR, the TCRdb table keeps only in-frame clones and is missing some. The repertoire holds 200,000 to 250,000 clones, with 82% as singletons. Sequencing was done on a sample of PBMCs. The receptors were gathered from a woman aged 40 to 50 in good health and CMV-seropositive.

The chain joins TRBV9 to TRBJ2-1; TRBD2 agrees at 13 bases. CDR3 length: 15 residues. Germline CDR1 SGDLS, CDR2 YYNGEE. V gave up 4 bases and J gave up 6 bases; unmatched junction bases: 4. The CDR3 region has the DNA TGTGCCAGCAGCAAGGGACTAGCGGGGTCCAATGAGCAGTTCTTC. It codes for CASSKGLAGSNEQFF.

Turning to this clone: Other DNA sequences of this sample code for an identical CDR3. The V gene is TRBV27, the J gene TRBJ1-6; D might be TRBD1 (5 bases). Deletions cut 2 bases from V and 6 bases from J, with 14 bases between. This CDR3 contains 16 residues. Germline loops: CDR1 MNHEY, CDR2 SMNVEV (reference sequence). The CDR3 DNA reads as TGTGCCAGCAGTTTAAACGAACAGGCTACTAATTCACCCCTCCACTTT. The encoded protein is CASSLNEQATNSPLHF.

The chain joins TRBV2 to TRBJ2-1; possible D gene TRBD2, 5 bases. Germline CDR1 is SNHLY and CDR2 is FYNNEI. V was trimmed by 4 bases and J by 7 bases, leaving 8 bases between them. The length of the CDR3 is 12 residues. The CDR3 region has the DNA TGTGCCAGCAGTGGTGGAGGTAATGAGCAGTTCTTC. As protein: CASSGGGNEQFF. The full variable domain, rest sourced from reference TRBV2 and TRBJ2-1, is EPEVTQTPSHQVTQMGQEVILRCVPISNHLYFYWYRQILGQKVEFLVSFYNNEISEKSEIFDDQFSVERPDGSNFTLKIRSTKLEDSAMYFCASSGGGNEQFFGPGTRLTVL.

The chain employs TRBV27 and TRBJ1-1, with D possibly matching TRBD1 (6 bases). V was clipped by 6 bases and J by 6 bases, with 26 bases between them. The CDR3 loop spans 17 amino acids. Per the germline V gene, CDR1 is MNHEY and CDR2 is SMNVEV (reference sequence). CDR3 region: CASRSGLRNRVPAEAFF. In DNA, the CDR3 is TGTGCCAGCAGGTCGGGATTAAGAAACAGGGTCCCGGCTGAAGCTTTCTTT.

The chain joins TRBV6-5 to TRBJ1-5; 8 bases match TRBD1. V trimming: 6 bases; J trimming: 0 bases; junction bases outside the gene matches: 4. Germline CDR1 MNHEY, CDR2 SVGAGI. The CDR3 totals 15 residues. The CDR3 region is CASRRDRSSNQPQHF. CDR3 bases: TGTGCCAGCAGGCGGGACAGGAGTAGCAATCAGCCCCAGCATTTT.

This clone occurred a few times. This chain uses TRBV6-5 with TRBJ1-5; D is unclear. There are 14 residues in the CDR3. From germline, CDR1 is MNHEY and CDR2 SVGAGI. V was pared by 2 bases and J by 3 bases, with 8 bases between. CDR3 in amino acids: CASSYRRDNQPQHF. In nucleotides, the CDR3 is TGTGCCAGCAGTTACCGGAGGGACAATCAGCCCCAGCATTTT.

The rearrangement uses TRBV6-1 and TRBJ2-3, with D possibly TRBD1 on 6 matching bases. The CDR3 has 17 amino acids. The germline V gene encodes CDR1 MNHNS and CDR2 SASEGT. Deletions cut 3 bases from V and 4 bases from J, with 20 bases between. In DNA form, the CDR3 reads TGTGCCAGCAGTGACACAGTGTACAGGGTATACGCAGATACGCAGTATTTT. Protein sequence: CASSDTVYRVYADTQYF.

The V gene is TRBV6-1, the J gene TRBJ1-5, with 10 bases lining up with TRBD1. Germline CDR1 reads MNHNS; CDR2 reads SASEGT. CDR3 length equals 15 residues. The J segment lost 6 bases and the V segment lost 6 bases, leaving 8 bases of the junction unmatched. CDR3 sequence reads: CASSPDRGNGQPQHF. Here the CDR3 DNA reads TGTGCCAGCAGCCCGGACAGGGGGAATGGTCAGCCCCAGCATTTT.

This chain connects TRBV5-1 to TRBJ1-1; 10 nucleotides agree with TRBD1. This CDR3 is 14 amino acids long. The ends lost 4 bases at V and 7 bases at J; junction bases unmatched: 7. CDR1 is SGHRS, CDR2 YFSETQ, per germline. DNA for the CDR3: TGCGCCAGCAGCACCCGACAGGGGGCGGGTGAAGCTTTCTTT. The encoded protein is CASSTRQGAGEAFF.

This clone was counted only a few times. The chain has TRBV12-5 and TRBJ2-3; TRBD1 might be the D (8 bases). The CDR3 runs 15 residues. V lost 0 bases to trimming and J lost 6 bases, with 13 bases between them. Germline values: CDR1 LGHNT, CDR2 FRNRAP. CDR3 DNA sequence: TGTGCTAGTGGTTTGGTTCTACAGGGGGGGGATACGCAGTATTTT. As protein: CASGLVLQGGDTQYF. Full variable domain (missing parts from reference TRBV12-5 and TRBJ2-3): DARVTQTPRHKVTEMGQEVTMRCQPILGHNTVFWYRQTMMQGLELLAYFRNRAPLDDSGMPKDRFSAEMPDATLATLKIQPSEPRDSAVYFCASGLVLQGGDTQYFGPGTRLTVL.

This clone occurred once. V and J are TRBV19 and TRBJ2-1; tentative D call: TRBD1 (5 bases). This CDR3 is built from 14 residues. CDR1 is LNHDA, CDR2 SQIVND, per germline (reference sequence). V was shortened by 4 bases and J by 3 bases, with 10 bases between the two germline ends. The CDR3 coding sequence is TGTGCCAGTAGTAAACCGGACAACTACAATGAGCAGTTCTTC. Translation gives CASSKPDNYNEQFF.

V and J are TRBV9 and TRBJ1-1; unclear D gene. The CDR3 covers 15 residues. With 4 bases removed from V and 3 bases from J, the gap between germline ends came to 16 bases. Germline loops: CDR1 SGDLS, CDR2 YYNGEE. CDR3: CASSPVSVVDTEAFF. The CDR3 DNA is TGTGCCAGCAGCCCCGTTTCTGTTGTCGACACTGAAGCTTTCTTT.

The V gene is TRBV7-2, the J gene TRBJ1-1; TRBD1 matches 8 bases. The CDR3 runs to 15 residues. With V trimmed by 5 bases and J by 1 base, 6 bases remained unmatched. Germline loops: CDR1 SGHTA, CDR2 FQGNSA. CDR3 region: CASSKIGTGNTEAFF. DNA of the CDR3: TGTGCCAGCAGCAAAATAGGGACAGGGAACACTGAAGCTTTCTTT.

This sequence joins TRBV9 and TRBJ1-1; D not certain. The CDR3 consists of 11 residues. Germline V gives CDR1 SGDLS, CDR2 YYNGEE. Trimming stripped 8 bases from V and 1 base from J, with 6 bases between. CDR3 sequence: CASRQNTEAFF. CDR3 nucleotide sequence: TGTGCCAGTCGACAGAACACTGAAGCTTTCTTT.

The rearrangement links TRBV29-1 to TRBJ2-7; TRBD2 matches at 8 bases. Unmatched junction bases numbered 4, after V lost 4 bases and J lost 2 bases. Germline CDR1 SQVTM, CDR2 ANQGSEA. The CDR3 runs to 13 residues. The CDR3 DNA sequence: TGCAGCGTTGTACTAGCGGAGGCCTACGAGCAGTACTTC. Encoded protein: CSVVLAEAYEQYF.

The chain combines TRBV10-3 with TRBJ1-5; D is unresolved. The CDR3 extends over 13 amino acids. V was cut by 7 bases and J by 3 bases, with 10 bases left in between. The V gene's germline CDR1 is ENHRY and CDR2 SYGVKD. Written as DNA, the CDR3 is TGTGCCATCACCTCAGGTTCCAATCAGCCCCAGCATTTT. As protein: CAITSGSNQPQHF.

This clone was seen a handful of times. This chain connects TRBV6-5 to TRBJ2-7; TRBD2 might be the D (5 bases). CDR3 length: 15 amino acids. Germline assignment: CDR1 MNHEY and CDR2 SVGAGI. The germline V and J ends were trimmed by 5 bases and 0 bases, with 14 bases remaining between them. CDR3 coding DNA: TGTGCCAGCAGTGGGAGAACAAGAGCCTCCTACGAGCAGTACTTC. Translating it yields CASSGRTRASYEQYF.

In this sample, this clone turned up once. This chain uses TRBV6-5 with TRBJ2-2; D is possibly TRBD1 (5 bases). Germline V gene data show CDR1 as MNHEY and CDR2 as SVGAGI. The CDR3 contains 13 residues. Trimming removed 9 bases at V and 1 base at J, with 9 bases between. The CDR3 bases are TGTGCCAGTCGGCAGGGGAACACCGGGGAGCTGTTTTTT. It encodes CASRQGNTGELFF.

The rearrangement joins TRBV29-1 to TRBJ2-5; 8 bases line up with TRBD1. The closer fit of TRBJ2-7 to the DNA end suggests the J call may be wrong. The CDR3 extends over 12 amino acids. Looked up from germline, CDR1 is SQVTM and CDR2 is ANQGSEA. Here the CDR3 reads CSVRTGIHEQYF. In DNA form, the CDR3 reads TGCAGCGTTAGGACAGGGATACACGAGCAGTACTTC.

The sample holds one count of this clone. The V gene is TRBV20-1, the J gene TRBJ1-4; D uncertain. The CDR3 has 10 residues. Per the germline V gene, CDR1 is DFQATT and CDR2 is SNEGSKA (reference sequence). The V and J ends lost 6 bases and 8 bases respectively, with 7 bases between them. DNA for the CDR3: TGCAGTGCCATTCGGGAAAAACTGTTTTTT. Translating gives CSAIREKLFF.

This sequence joins TRBV9 and TRBJ1-6; D remains unclear. The CDR3 is 14 residues long. V gave up 0 bases and J gave up 8 bases, with 9 bases separating them. CDR1 and CDR2 (germline): SGDLS, YYNGEE. In DNA, the CDR3 is TGTGCCAGCAGCGTAGCTTACGGGGATTCACCCCTCCACTTT. Translated, it gives CASSVAYGDSPLHF.

This clone was detected only a few times. V usage is TRBV5-1 and J usage is TRBJ1-1; D gene uncertain. Germline lookup yields CDR1 SGHRS and CDR2 YFSETQ. The germline V and J ends were trimmed by 6 bases and 2 bases, with 14 bases remaining between them. The CDR3 is 14 residues long. The CDR3 protein is CASTPTPGNTEAFF. CDR3 in DNA: TGCGCCAGCACCCCGACGCCAGGCAACACTGAAGCTTTCTTT.

This clone was counted a few times. This chain links TRBV6-5 with TRBJ1-2; D may be TRBD1 (5 bases). The length of the CDR3 is 14 residues. V was trimmed by 6 bases and J by 3 bases, leaving 14 bases between them. Germline CDR1 and CDR2: MNHEY and SVGAGI. The CDR3, as DNA: TGTGCCAGCAGCGTCGGGGGTACTGACTATGGCTACACCTTC. As protein: CASSVGGTDYGYTF.

J is TRBJ1-1 and V is TRBV30, with D tentatively TRBD1 (6 bases). The CDR3 is made up of 13 amino acids. Germline V lookup: CDR1 GTSNPN, CDR2 SVGIG (reference sequence). V dropped 0 bases and J dropped 7 bases, with 12 bases sitting between them. The CDR3 region is CAWSVGGGLEAFF. CDR3 DNA sequence: TGTGCCTGGAGTGTAGGGGGGGGCCTTGAAGCTTTCTTT.

The chain links TRBV6-5 to TRBJ1-2; 8 nucleotides match TRBD1. After removal of 5 bases from V and 4 bases from J, the junction contained 3 bases not matched to a gene. The CDR3 runs to 13 residues. Germline loops: CDR1 MNHEY, CDR2 SVGAGI. This CDR3 reads CASSQGASYGYTF. The CDR3 nucleotides read TGTGCCAGCAGTCAGGGGGCAAGCTATGGCTACACCTTC.

Concerning this clone: The same CDR3 arises from other DNA sequences in this sample as well. This sequence joins TRBV7-2 and TRBJ1-6; unclear D gene. Per the germline V gene, CDR1 is SGHTA and CDR2 is FQGNSA. CDR3 length: 15 residues. Trimming cost V 1 base and J 7 bases, with 11 bases left between them. Here the CDR3 DNA reads TGTGCCAGCAGCTTAGGACTCCATTCCAATTCACCCCTCCACTTT. As protein: CASSLGLHSNSPLHF.

The chain combines TRBV14 with TRBJ1-1; 7 positions agree with TRBD1. V lost 1 base and J lost 11; bases outside the gene matches: 10. This CDR3 comprises 14 residues. The germline V gene encodes CDR1 SGHDN and CDR2 FVKESK. The CDR3 protein is CASSQGYRGSPAFF. The DNA of the CDR3 is TGTGCCAGCAGCCAAGGTTACAGGGGCTCTCCGGCTTTCTTT.

The chain recombines TRBV9 with TRBJ1-4, with D unresolved. V lost 0 bases, J lost 2 bases, and 2 bases lay in between. The CDR3 has 13 residues. The germline V gene encodes CDR1 SGDLS and CDR2 YYNGEE. This CDR3 is CASSVATNEKLFF. DNA for the CDR3: TGTGCCAGCAGCGTAGCTACTAATGAAAAACTGTTTTTT.

As for this clone: Other DNA variants within this sample encode the same CDR3. V is TRBV30 and J is TRBJ2-5; D unclear. Between the trimmed V and J ends, which lost 0 bases and 5 bases, there was a span of 4 bases. This CDR3 has 11 residues. The germline V gene encodes CDR1 GTSNPN and CDR2 SVGIG (reference sequence). In DNA form, the CDR3 reads TGTGCCTGGAGTGTAAGCGAGACCCAGTACTTC. Encoded protein: CAWSVSETQYF. Together with reference TRBV30 and TRBJ2-5, the CDR3 gives the full variable domain: SQTIHQWPATLVQPVGSPLSLECTVEGTSNPNLYWYRQAAGRGLQLLFYSVGIGQISSEVPQNLSASRPQDRQFILSSKKLLLSDSGFYLCAWSVSETQYFGPGTRLLVL.

This rearrangement joins TRBV30 to TRBJ2-1; 7 bases align to TRBD2. CDR3 size: 14 residues. Trimming at V came to 2 bases and at J to 12 bases, leaving 13 bases not matched to a gene. CDR1 GTSNPN and CDR2 SVGIG come from the germline V gene (reference sequence). The CDR3 sequence is CAWSPGLDGDRQFF. In nucleotides, the CDR3 is TGTGCCTGGAGTCCCGGACTAGATGGGGATCGGCAGTTCTTC. The complete variable domain, with remaining parts taken from reference TRBV30 and TRBJ2-1, reads SQTIHQWPATLVQPVGSPLSLECTVEGTSNPNLYWYRQAAGRGLQLLFYSVGIGQISSEVPQNLSASRPQDRQFILSSKKLLLSDSGFYLCAWSPGLDGDRQFFGPGTRLTVL.